A single count supports the clone carrying this TCR beta chain. This sample is part of a study of T cell responses to AZD1222 COVID-19 vaccine. The method was immunoSEQ multiplex PCR; TCRdb's version includes in-frame clones alone and lacks a portion of them. The table shows 110,000 to 150,000 clones, with 92% occurring only once. V was clipped by 1 base and J by 1 base, with 5 bases between them. The length of the CDR3 is 14 residues. The germline gives CDR1 SGHTA, CDR2 FQGNSA. The sequencing here drew on peripheral blood, taken 28 days after the second AZD1222 dose. V gene TRBV7-2 combines with J gene TRBJ1-5; D possibly corresponds to TRBD1 (5 bases). The sequence derives from an adult who received the AZD1222 COVID-19 vaccine. This chain's CDR3 is CASSLDRSNQPQHF. As DNA, the CDR3 is TGTGCCAGCAGCTTAGACAGGAGCAATCAGCCCCAGCATTTT.